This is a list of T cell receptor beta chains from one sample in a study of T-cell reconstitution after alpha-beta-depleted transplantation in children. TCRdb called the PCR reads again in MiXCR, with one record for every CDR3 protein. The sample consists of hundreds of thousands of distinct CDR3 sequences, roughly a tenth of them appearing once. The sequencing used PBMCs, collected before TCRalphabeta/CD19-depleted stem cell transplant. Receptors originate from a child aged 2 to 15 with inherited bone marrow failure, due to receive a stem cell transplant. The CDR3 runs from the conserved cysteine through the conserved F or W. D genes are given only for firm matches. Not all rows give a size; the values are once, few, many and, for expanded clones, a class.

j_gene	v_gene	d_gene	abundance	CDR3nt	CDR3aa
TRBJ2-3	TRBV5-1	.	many	TGCGCCAGCAGCTTGACCGTACTATCGACAGATACGCAGTATTTT	CASSLTVLSTDTQYF
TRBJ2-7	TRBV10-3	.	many	TGTGCCATCAGTGAAGGGGGACCCTTCTACGAGCAGTACTTC	CAISEGGPFYEQYF
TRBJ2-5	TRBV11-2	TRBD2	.	TGTGCCAGCAGCTTAGATGTCCTAGCGGGAGGGTTGGAAGAGACCCAGTACTTC	CASSLDVLAGGLEETQYF
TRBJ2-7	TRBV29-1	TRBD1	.	TGCAGCGTCGTCCGGGACAGGGGCAACGAGCAGTACTTC	CSVVRDRGNEQYF
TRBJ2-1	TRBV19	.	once	TGTGCCAGTAGTATTGTGGACAACCCTTACAATGAGCAGTTCTTC	CASSIVDNPYNEQFF
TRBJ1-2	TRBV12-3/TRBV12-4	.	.	TGTGCCAGCAGTTTTGGTGGGGGGCCCTCGGTGGGCTACACCTTC	CASSFGGGPSVGYTF
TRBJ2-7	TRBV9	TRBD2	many	TGTGCCAGCAGCGGAGGACTAGCGTCACACGAGCAGTACTTC	CASSGGLASHEQYF
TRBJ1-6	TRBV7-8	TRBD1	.	TGTGCCAGCAGCTCAGACGTGGGACAGGGTCTTTCACCCCTCCACTTT	CASSSDVGQGLSPLHF
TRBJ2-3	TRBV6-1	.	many	TGTGCCAGCAGACCTTCTATTACAGATACGCAGTATTTT	CASRPSITDTQYF
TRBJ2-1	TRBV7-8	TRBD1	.	TGTGCCAGCAGACCACCGGGACAGAGCTCCTACAATGAGCAGTTCTTC	CASRPPGQSSYNEQFF
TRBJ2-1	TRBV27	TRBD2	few	TGTGCCAGCAGTTTATCACCTAGCGGGGTCAATGAGCAGTTCTTC	CASSLSPSGVNEQFF
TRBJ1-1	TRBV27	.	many	TGTGCCAGCAGGCCGATCCGGGAGAACACTGAAGCTTTCTTT	CASRPIRENTEAFF
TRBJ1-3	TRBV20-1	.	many	TGCAGTGCTGGCCTAGGGGGACTGGAAGGAAACACCATATATTTT	CSAGLGGLEGNTIYF
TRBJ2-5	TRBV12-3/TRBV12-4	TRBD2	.	TGTGCCAGCAGTTTCGGACTAGCTCGAGAGACCCAGTACTTC	CASSFGLARETQYF